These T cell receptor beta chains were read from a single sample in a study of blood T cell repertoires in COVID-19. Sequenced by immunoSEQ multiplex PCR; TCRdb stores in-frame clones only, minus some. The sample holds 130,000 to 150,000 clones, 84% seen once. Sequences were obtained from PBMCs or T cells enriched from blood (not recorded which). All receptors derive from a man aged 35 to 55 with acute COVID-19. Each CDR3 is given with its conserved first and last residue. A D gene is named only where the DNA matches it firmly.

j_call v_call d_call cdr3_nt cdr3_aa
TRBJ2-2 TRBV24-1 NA TGTGCCACCAGTAAACCCTCCGGGACCGGGGAGCTGTTTTTT CATSKPSGTGELFF
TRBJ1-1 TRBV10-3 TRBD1 TGTGCCATCGGGACAGGAGAAAACACTGAAGCTTTCTTT CAIGTGENTEAFF
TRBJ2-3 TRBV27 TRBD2 TGTGCCAGCAGCCCTAGGACTAGCGGAAGCACAGATACGCAGTATTTT CASSPRTSGSTDTQYF
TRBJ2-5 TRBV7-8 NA TGTGCCAGCACCGGGCGGGGTGGTGTCGTAGAGACCCAGTACTTC CASTGRGGVVETQYF
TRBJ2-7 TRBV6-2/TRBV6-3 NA TGTGCCAGCAGTCCCTCCCTCGGGGAGACCTACGAGCAGTACTTC CASSPSLGETYEQYF
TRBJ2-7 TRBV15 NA TGTGCCACCATCGAGGACAAACCAACATCAGACTACGAGCAGTACTTC CATIEDKPTSDYEQYF
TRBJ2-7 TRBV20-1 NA TGCAGTGCTAGTGGCCAGGGGTCCTACGAGCAGTACTTC CSASGQGSYEQYF
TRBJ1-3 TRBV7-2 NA TGTGCCAGCAGCTTAGCACAGGGTGGCTCTGGAAACACCATATATTTT CASSLAQGGSGNTIYF
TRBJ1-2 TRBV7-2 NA TGTGCCAGCAGCTTAGACTCTAACTATGGCTACACCTTC CASSLDSNYGYTF
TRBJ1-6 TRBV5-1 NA TGCGCCAGCAGCTTGAGGACAGCTTTCAGCTCCTATAATTCACCCCTCCACTTT CASSLRTAFSSYNSPLHF
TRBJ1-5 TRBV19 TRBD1 TGTGCCAGTGGGACAGGGAGGAATCAGCCCCAGCATTTT CASGTGRNQPQHF
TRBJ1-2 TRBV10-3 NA TGTGCCATCAGCCTTCGGCAGGACTATGGCTACACCTTC CAISLRQDYGYTF
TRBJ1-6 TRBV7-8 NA TGTGCCAGCAGCTTATCGGGGGGCGGGAATTCACCCCTCCACTTT CASSLSGGGNSPLHF
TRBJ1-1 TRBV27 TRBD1 TGTGCCAGCAGCGACACCGGGACAGGGGTTGGGTGGGACACTGAAGCTTTCTTT CASSDTGTGVGWDTEAFF
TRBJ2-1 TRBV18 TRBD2 TGTGCCAGCTCACCAACCCGGGCTAGCGGGACCTCCTACAATGAGCAGTTCTTC CASSPTRASGTSYNEQFF
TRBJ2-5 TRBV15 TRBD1 TGTGCCACCAGCAGGGGACAGGGAGGTGTGGAGACCCAGTACTTC CATSRGQGGVETQYF
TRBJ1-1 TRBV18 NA TGTGCCAGCTTCAAGGAGGGTACCATGAACACTGAAGCTTTCTTT CASFKEGTMNTEAFF
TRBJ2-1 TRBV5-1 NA TGCGCCAGCAGCCCACCGGCAGGCGATGAGCAGTTCTTC CASSPPAGDEQFF
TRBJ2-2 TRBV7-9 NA TGTGCCAGCAGCTTCGGGGGGCCCGGGGAGCTGTTTTTT CASSFGGPGELFF